Each of the 16 T cell receptor beta chains below was sequenced from the same sample in a study of blood T cell repertoires in COVID-19. Using immunoSEQ multiplex PCR, the repertoire was profiled, and TCRdb retains in-frame clones only, with some absent. The sample records roughly 500,000 clones, 75% to 90% being singletons. Specimen: peripheral blood. Receptors were obtained from a human donor in a cohort sampled during active COVID-19.

The chain has TRBV9 and TRBJ2-3; 9 nucleotides line up with TRBD2. The V gene's germline CDR1 is SGDLS and CDR2 YYNGEE. This CDR3 comprises 15 residues. V shed 2 bases, J shed 0 bases, and the junction held 1 base outside the gene matches. This chain's CDR3 is CASSVTSGSTDTQYF. CDR3 DNA sequence: TGTGCCAGCAGCGTGACTAGCGGAAGCACAGATACGCAGTATTTT.

V usage is TRBV11-2 and J usage is TRBJ2-7; D perhaps matches TRBD2 (6 bases). V lost 4 bases and J lost 7, with 17 bases in between. CDR1 SGHAT and CDR2 FQNNGV come from the germline V gene. CDR3 size: 14 residues. CDR3: CASSWGGGLAEQYF. Here the CDR3 DNA reads TGTGCCAGCAGCTGGGGAGGAGGGCTCGCGGAGCAGTACTTC.

This sequence joins TRBV11-3 and TRBJ2-7; 8 bases agree with TRBD2. Germline CDR1 SGHNT, CDR2 YENEEA. The CDR3 has 15 amino acids. V lost 5 bases and J lost 4; bases outside the gene matches: 10. The chain's CDR3 is CASSVRAGVGYEQYF. Written as DNA, the CDR3 is TGTGCCAGCAGCGTTCGAGCGGGAGTAGGATACGAGCAGTACTTC. The full variable domain, rest sourced from reference TRBV11-3 and TRBJ2-7, is EAGVVQSPRYKIIEKKQPVAFWCNPISGHNTLYWYLQNLGQGPELLIRYENEEAVDDSQLPKDRFSAERLKGVDSTLKIQPAELGDSAVYLCASSVRAGVGYEQYFGPGTRLTVT.

The chain is built from TRBV5-1 and TRBJ2-3; D is possibly TRBD1 (5 bases). The V gene's germline CDR1 is SGHRS and CDR2 YFSETQ. The CDR3 extends over 15 amino acids. The ends were cut back, 1 base at V and 0 bases at J, with 9 bases in the middle. The CDR3 DNA sequence: TGCGCCAGCAGCTTGCAGGGTATTAGCACAGATACGCAGTATTTT. Amino acids: CASSLQGISTDTQYF.

The V gene is TRBV7-9, the J gene TRBJ2-7, with 8 bases identical to TRBD1. The CDR3 has 15 residues. Germline trimming cut 3 bases from V and 2 bases from J; bases unmatched to any gene: 6. Germline V gene sequence: CDR1 SEHNR, CDR2 FQNEAQ (reference sequence). The CDR3 sequence is CASSFQGAPTYEQYF. The CDR3 DNA sequence: TGTGCCAGCAGCTTTCAGGGGGCGCCAACCTACGAGCAGTACTTC. Complete variable domain (other parts from reference TRBV7-9 and TRBJ2-7): DTGVSQNPRHKITKRGQNVTFRCDPISEHNRLYWYRQTLGQGPEFLTYFQNEAQLEKSRLLSDRFSAERPKGSFSTLEIQRTEQGDSAMYLCASSFQGAPTYEQYFGPGTRLTVT.

The J gene is TRBJ1-2, the V gene TRBV9, with a tentative D call TRBD1 (6 bases). The CDR3 covers 14 residues. The ends were cut back, 6 bases at V and 4 bases at J, with 16 bases in the middle. Germline CDR1 and CDR2: SGDLS and YYNGEE. The CDR3 region has the DNA TGTGCCAGCAACCGCGGGGGGGCGGTCTATGGCTACACCTTC. Translation gives CASNRGGAVYGYTF.

This rearrangement joins TRBV28 to TRBJ2-5; 11 nucleotides match TRBD1. The length of the CDR3 is 14 residues. Germline CDR1 reads MDHEN; CDR2 reads SYDVKM. J was trimmed by 8 bases and V by 3 bases; bases with no gene match: 5. The CDR3 nucleotides read TGTGCCAGCAGTTTCGGGACAGGGGGAGAAACCCAGTACTTC. Translating it yields CASSFGTGGETQYF.

The chain links TRBV25-1 to TRBJ2-7; 9 positions agree with TRBD1. V shed 8 bases, J shed 5 bases, and the junction held 1 base outside the gene matches. The germline gives CDR1 MGHDK, CDR2 SYGVNS. The CDR3 is 11 amino acids. Here the CDR3 reads CASGQGNEQYF. The CDR3 DNA sequence: TGTGCCAGCGGACAGGGGAACGAGCAGTACTTC.

The chain combines TRBV25-1 with TRBJ1-4; TRBD1 matches at 9 bases. The CDR3 spans 14 residues. CDR1 MGHDK and CDR2 SYGVNS come from the germline V gene. Trimming cost V 8 bases and J 8 bases; bases outside gene matches: 9. The CDR3, as DNA: TGTGCCAGCTATGGCGACAGGGGGGACGAAAAACTGTTTTTT. This encodes CASYGDRGDEKLFF.

This clone showed up just once. The chain uses TRBV3-1 (or the pseudogene TRBV3-2) and TRBJ2-2; no clear D gene. The germline V gene encodes CDR1 LGHDT and CDR2 YNNKEL (reference sequence). CDR3 length equals 13 residues. V was trimmed by 1 base and J by 3 bases, leaving 3 bases between them. The CDR3 loop reads CASSQVYTGELFF. CDR3 in DNA: TGTGCCAGCAGCCAAGTCTACACCGGGGAGCTGTTTTTT.

The J gene is TRBJ2-1, the V gene TRBV5-8; D is ambiguous. Germline V gene sequence: CDR1 SGHTS, CDR2 YDEGEE. V dropped 4 bases and J dropped 5 bases, with 16 bases sitting between them. This CDR3 comprises 15 residues. The CDR3 region is CASSPEPVLNNEQFF. CDR3 in DNA: TGTGCCAGCAGCCCCGAACCGGTACTCAACAATGAGCAGTTCTTC.

This clone occurred a few times. The V call is TRBV5-8, the J call TRBJ2-5; weak D call: TRBD1 (6 bases). In germline, CDR1 is SGHTS, CDR2 YDEGEE. CDR3 length: 14 amino acids. Between the trimmed V and J ends, which lost 0 bases and 3 bases, there was a span of 9 bases. The CDR3 reads CASSLGDTEETQYF. The CDR3 region has the DNA TGTGCCAGCAGCTTGGGGGACACTGAAGAGACCCAGTACTTC.

This clone appeared once. This sequence joins TRBV15 and TRBJ1-1; D is perhaps TRBD1 (5 bases). The V gene's germline CDR1 is LNHNV and CDR2 YYDKDF (reference sequence). The CDR3 runs 14 residues. With 1 base removed from V and 5 bases from J, the gap between germline ends came to 11 bases. CDR3 region: CATSRVQGSTEAFF. The CDR3 nucleotides read TGTGCCACCAGCAGAGTTCAGGGTTCTACTGAAGCTTTCTTT.

The chain couples TRBV20-1 to TRBJ2-6; D not resolved. Looked up from germline, CDR1 is DFQATT and CDR2 is SNEGSKA (reference sequence). The CDR3 contains 11 residues. The CDR3 nucleotides read TGCCTCGGCTCTGGGGCCAACGTCCTGACTTTC. Protein sequence: CLGSGANVLTF.

The chain couples TRBV30 to TRBJ2-3; 12 bases align to TRBD2. Germline values: CDR1 GTSNPN, CDR2 SVGIG (reference sequence). The ends lost 0 bases at V and 11 bases at J; junction bases unmatched: 6. CDR3 length equals 14 residues. The CDR3 sequence is CAWSVPKLAGGQYF. CDR3 DNA sequence: TGTGCCTGGAGTGTCCCAAAACTAGCGGGAGGGCAGTATTTT.

In this sample, this clone turned up a few times. V usage is TRBV7-9 and J usage is TRBJ2-7; D is perhaps TRBD1 (6 bases). The CDR3 loop spans 15 amino acids. With 5 bases removed from V and 2 bases from J, the gap between germline ends came to 16 bases. CDR1 is SEHNR, CDR2 FQNEAQ, per germline (reference sequence). CDR3: CASSPQGPSTYEQYF. CDR3 nucleotide sequence: TGTGCCAGCAGCCCCCAGGGGCCCTCTACCTACGAGCAGTACTTC.